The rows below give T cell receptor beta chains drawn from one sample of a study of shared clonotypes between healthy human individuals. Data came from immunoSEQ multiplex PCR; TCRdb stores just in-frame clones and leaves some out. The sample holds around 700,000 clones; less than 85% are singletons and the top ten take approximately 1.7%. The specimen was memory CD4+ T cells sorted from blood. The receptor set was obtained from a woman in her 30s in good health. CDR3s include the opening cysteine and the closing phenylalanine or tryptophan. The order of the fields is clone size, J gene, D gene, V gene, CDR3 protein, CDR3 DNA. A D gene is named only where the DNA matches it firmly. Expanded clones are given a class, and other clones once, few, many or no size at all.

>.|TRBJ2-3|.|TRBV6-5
CASSYSRGSDTQYF
TGTGCCAGCAGTTACTCCCGGGGGTCTGATACGCAGTATTTT
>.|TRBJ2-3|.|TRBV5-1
CASSLLGVSSTDTQYF
TGCGCCAGCAGCCTCCTCGGGGTATCTAGCACAGATACGCAGTATTTT
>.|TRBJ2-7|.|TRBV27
CASSLSGTRYEQYF
TGTGCCAGCAGTTTATCGGGGACCCGCTACGAGCAGTACTTC
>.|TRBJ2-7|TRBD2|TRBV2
CASSGGLAGSYAQYF
TGTGCCAGCAGTGGGGGACTAGCGGGGTCCTACGCGCAGTACTTC
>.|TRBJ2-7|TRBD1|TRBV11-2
CASSLETGGTVRSEQYF
TGTGCCAGCAGCTTAGAAACAGGGGGCACTGTTCGCTCCGAGCAGTACTTC
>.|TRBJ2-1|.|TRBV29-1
CSVPGIFNEQFF
TGCAGCGTACCGGGTATATTCAATGAGCAGTTCTTC
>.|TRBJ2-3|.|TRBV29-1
CSVDASLHVGSTDTQYF
TGCAGCGTTGACGCCTCCCTCCACGTGGGGAGCACAGATACGCAGTATTTT
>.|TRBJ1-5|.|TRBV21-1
CASSRGGESNQPQHF
TGTGCCAGCAGCAGGGGGGGCGAGAGCAATCAGCCCCAGCATTTT
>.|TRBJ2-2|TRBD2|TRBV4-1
CASSHDTSAKRHGELFF
TGCGCCAGCAGCCACGATACTAGCGCCAAAAGGCACGGGGAGCTGTTTTTT
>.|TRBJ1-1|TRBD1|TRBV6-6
CASSLTGVEAFF
TGTGCCAGCAGTTTGACAGGGGTTGAAGCTTTCTTT
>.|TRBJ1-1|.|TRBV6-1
CASSAGPPGTEAFF
TGTGCCAGCAGCGCCGGACCTCCTGGAACTGAAGCTTTCTTT
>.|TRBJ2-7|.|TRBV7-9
CASSPGLDGNEQYF
TGTGCCAGCAGCCCGGGACTGGACGGGAACGAGCAGTACTTC
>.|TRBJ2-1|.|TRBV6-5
CASSYSTGRQFF
TGTGCCAGCAGTTACTCTACAGGGCGGCAGTTCTTC
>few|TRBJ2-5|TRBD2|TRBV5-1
CASSVGLAATGIETQYF
TGCGCCAGCAGCGTCGGACTAGCGGCAACTGGCATAGAGACCCAGTACTTC
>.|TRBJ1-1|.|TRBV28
CASSMTRGGTEAFF
TGTGCCAGCAGTATGACGCGCGGGGGCACTGAAGCTTTCTTT
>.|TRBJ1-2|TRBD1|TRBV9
CASSALWDSGYTF
TGTGCCAGCAGCGCCCTATGGGACAGCGGCTACACCTTC
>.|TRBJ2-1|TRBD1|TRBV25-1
CASSRHGQGSNEQFF
TGTGCCAGCAGTAGACACGGACAGGGATCGAATGAGCAGTTCTTC
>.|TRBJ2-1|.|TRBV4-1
CASSLQDEQFF
TGCGCCAGCAGTCTTCAGGATGAGCAGTTCTTC
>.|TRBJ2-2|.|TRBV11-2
CASSPRTARASGELFF
TGTGCCAGCAGCCCTAGGACAGCTCGGGCGTCGGGGGAGCTGTTTTTT
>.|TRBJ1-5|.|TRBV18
CASSPSQDQPQHF
TGTGCCAGCTCACCCTCCCAGGATCAGCCCCAGCATTTT
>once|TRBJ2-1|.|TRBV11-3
CASSLDSSAGLLHNEQFF
TGTGCCAGCAGCTTAGATAGTTCAGCAGGGTTATTACACAATGAGCAGTTCTTC
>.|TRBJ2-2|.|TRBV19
CASSIKFESGELFF
TGTGCCAGTAGTATAAAGTTCGAGAGCGGGGAGCTGTTTTTT
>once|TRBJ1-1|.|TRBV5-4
CASSTGQRMNTEAFF
TGTGCCAGCAGCACCGGACAGAGAATGAACACTGAAGCTTTCTTT
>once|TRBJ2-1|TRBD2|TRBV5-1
CASSLTSASNEQFF
TGCGCCAGCAGCTTAACTAGCGCGAGCAATGAGCAGTTCTTC
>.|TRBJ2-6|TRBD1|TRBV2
CASSHSGTGGPGANVLTF
TGTGCCAGCAGCCACTCCGGGACAGGGGGCCCTGGGGCCAACGTCCTGACTTTC
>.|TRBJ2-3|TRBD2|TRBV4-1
CASSQRLARSTDTQYF
TGCGCCAGCAGCCAGCGACTAGCGAGATCCACAGATACGCAGTATTTT
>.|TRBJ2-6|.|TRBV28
CASSLLRRGGPSGANVLTF
TGTGCCAGCAGTCTCCTCCGACGGGGTGGGCCCTCTGGGGCCAACGTCCTGACTTTC
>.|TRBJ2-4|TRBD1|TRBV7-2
CASSLDPRQGAWAKNIQYF
TGTGCCAGCAGCTTAGATCCCCGACAGGGGGCGTGGGCCAAAAACATTCAGTACTTC
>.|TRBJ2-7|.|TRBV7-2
CASSLKPGWGYEQYF
TGTGCCAGCAGCTTAAAGCCGGGGTGGGGGTACGAGCAGTACTTC